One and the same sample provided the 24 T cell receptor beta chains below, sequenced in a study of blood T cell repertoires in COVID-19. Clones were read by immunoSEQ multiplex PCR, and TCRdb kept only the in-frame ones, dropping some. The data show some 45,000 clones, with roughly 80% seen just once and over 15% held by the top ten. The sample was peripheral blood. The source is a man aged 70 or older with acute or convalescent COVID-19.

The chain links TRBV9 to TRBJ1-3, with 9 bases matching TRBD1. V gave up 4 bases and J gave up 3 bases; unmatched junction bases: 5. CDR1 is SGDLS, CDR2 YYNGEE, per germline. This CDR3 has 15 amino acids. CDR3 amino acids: CASSPKTGGGNTIYF. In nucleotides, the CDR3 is TGTGCCAGCAGCCCCAAGACAGGGGGTGGAAACACCATATATTTT. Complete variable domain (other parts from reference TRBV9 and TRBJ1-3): DSGVTQTPKHLITATGQRVTLRCSPRSGDLSVYWYQQSLDQGLQFLIQYYNGEERAKGNILERFSAQQFPDLHSELNLSSLELGDSALYFCASSPKTGGGNTIYFGEGSWLTVV.

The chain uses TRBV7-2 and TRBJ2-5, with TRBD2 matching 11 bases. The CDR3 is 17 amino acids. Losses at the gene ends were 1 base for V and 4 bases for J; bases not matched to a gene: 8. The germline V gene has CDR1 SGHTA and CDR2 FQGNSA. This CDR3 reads CASSLVRSGGAGETQYF. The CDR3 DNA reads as TGTGCCAGCAGCTTAGTCCGTAGCGGGGGGGCCGGAGAGACCCAGTACTTC.

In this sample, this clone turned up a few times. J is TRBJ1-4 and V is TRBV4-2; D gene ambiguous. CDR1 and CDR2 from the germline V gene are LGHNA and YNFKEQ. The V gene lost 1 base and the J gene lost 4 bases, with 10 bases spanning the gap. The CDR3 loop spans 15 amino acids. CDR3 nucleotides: TGTGCCAGCAGCCAAGCGGAGGGTTTTAATGAAAAACTGTTTTTT. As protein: CASSQAEGFNEKLFF.

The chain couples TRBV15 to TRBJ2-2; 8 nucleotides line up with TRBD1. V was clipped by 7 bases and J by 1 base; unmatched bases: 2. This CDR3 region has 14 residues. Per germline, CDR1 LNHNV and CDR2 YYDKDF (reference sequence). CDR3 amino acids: CATKDRGNTGELFF. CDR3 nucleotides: TGTGCCACCAAAGACAGGGGGAACACCGGGGAGCTGTTTTTT.

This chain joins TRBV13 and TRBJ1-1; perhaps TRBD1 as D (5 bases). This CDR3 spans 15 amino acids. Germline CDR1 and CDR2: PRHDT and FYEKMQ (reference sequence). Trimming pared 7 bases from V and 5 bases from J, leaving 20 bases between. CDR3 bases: TGTGCCAGCAACCGCCTCGGGAGCGGGGGGACTGAAGCTTTCTTT. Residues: CASNRLGSGGTEAFF.

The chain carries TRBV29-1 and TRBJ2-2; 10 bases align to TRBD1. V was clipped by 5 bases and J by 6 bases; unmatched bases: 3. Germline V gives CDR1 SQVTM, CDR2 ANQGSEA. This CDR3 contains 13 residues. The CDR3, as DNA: TGCAGCGTTCGACAGGGGGCGTCCGGGGAGCTGTTTTTT. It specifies CSVRQGASGELFF.

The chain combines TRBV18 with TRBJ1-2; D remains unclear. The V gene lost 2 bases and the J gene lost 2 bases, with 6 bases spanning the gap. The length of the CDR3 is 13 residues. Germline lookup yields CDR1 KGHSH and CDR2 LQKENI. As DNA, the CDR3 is TGTGCCAGCTCACCAGGCCAGAACTATGGCTACACCTTC. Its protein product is CASSPGQNYGYTF.

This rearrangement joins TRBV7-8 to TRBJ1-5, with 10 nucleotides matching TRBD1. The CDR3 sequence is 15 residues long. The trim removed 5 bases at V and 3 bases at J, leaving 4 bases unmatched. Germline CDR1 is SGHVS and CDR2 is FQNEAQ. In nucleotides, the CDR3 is TGTGCCAGCAGCAAGACAGGGGGCGACAATCAGCCCCAGCATTTT. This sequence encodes CASSKTGGDNQPQHF.

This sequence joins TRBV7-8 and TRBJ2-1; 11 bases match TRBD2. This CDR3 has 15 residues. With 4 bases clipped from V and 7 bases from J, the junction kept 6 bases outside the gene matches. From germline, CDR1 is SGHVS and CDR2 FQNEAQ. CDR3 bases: TGTGCCAGCAGCTACAGACTAGCGGGAAGGAATGAGCAGTTCTTC. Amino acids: CASSYRLAGRNEQFF. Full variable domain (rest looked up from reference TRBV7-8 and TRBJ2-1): GAGVSQSPRYKVAKRGQDVALRCDPISGHVSLFWYQQALGQGPEFLTYFQNEAQLDKSGLPSDRFFAERPEGSVSTLKIQRTQQEDSAVYLCASSYRLAGRNEQFFGPGTRLTVL.

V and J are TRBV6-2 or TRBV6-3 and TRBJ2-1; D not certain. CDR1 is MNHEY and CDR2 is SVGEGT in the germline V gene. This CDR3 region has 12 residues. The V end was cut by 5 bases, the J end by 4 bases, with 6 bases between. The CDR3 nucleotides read TGTGCCAGCAGTGGCCAATACAATGAGCAGTTCTTC. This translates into CASSGQYNEQFF.

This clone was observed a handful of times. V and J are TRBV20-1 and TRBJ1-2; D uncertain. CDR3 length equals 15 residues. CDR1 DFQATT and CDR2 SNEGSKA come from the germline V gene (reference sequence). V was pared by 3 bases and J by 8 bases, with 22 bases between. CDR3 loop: CSASEVPGDLRGYTF. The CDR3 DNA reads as TGCAGTGCTAGTGAGGTACCCGGTGACTTGCGGGGCTACACCTTC.

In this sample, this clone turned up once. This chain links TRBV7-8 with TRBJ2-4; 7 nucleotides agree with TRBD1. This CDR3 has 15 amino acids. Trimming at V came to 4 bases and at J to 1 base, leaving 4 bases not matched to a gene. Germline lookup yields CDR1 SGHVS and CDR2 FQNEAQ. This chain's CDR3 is CASSSQQGAKNIQYF. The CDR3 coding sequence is TGTGCCAGCAGCTCCCAACAGGGGGCCAAAAACATTCAGTACTTC. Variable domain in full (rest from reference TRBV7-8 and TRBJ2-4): GAGVSQSPRYKVAKRGQDVALRCDPISGHVSLFWYQQALGQGPEFLTYFQNEAQLDKSGLPSDRFFAERPEGSVSTLKIQRTQQEDSAVYLCASSSQQGAKNIQYFGAGTRLSVL.

CDR3 nucleotides: TGTGCCAGCAGGAGCGGGGGGGCCTACGAGCAGTACTTC. This translates into CASRSGGAYEQYF. V and J are TRBV2 and TRBJ2-7; 10 nucleotides agree with TRBD2. V was clipped by 6 bases and J by 2 bases; unmatched bases: 1. The CDR3 is 13 amino acids. Germline-derived CDR1 and CDR2 are SNHLY and FYNNEI.

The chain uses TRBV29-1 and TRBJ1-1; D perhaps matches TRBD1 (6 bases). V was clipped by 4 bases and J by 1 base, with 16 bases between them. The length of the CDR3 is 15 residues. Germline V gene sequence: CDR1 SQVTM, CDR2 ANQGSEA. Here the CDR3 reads CSVGRQAMGNTEAFF. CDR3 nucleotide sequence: TGCAGCGTTGGGAGACAGGCGATGGGGAACACTGAAGCTTTCTTT.

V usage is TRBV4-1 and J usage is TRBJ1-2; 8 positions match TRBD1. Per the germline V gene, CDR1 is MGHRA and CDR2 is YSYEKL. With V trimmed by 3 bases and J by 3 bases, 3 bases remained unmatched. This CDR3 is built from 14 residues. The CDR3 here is CASSQVQGDYGYTF. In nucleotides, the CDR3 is TGCGCCAGCAGCCAGGTACAGGGGGACTATGGCTACACCTTC.

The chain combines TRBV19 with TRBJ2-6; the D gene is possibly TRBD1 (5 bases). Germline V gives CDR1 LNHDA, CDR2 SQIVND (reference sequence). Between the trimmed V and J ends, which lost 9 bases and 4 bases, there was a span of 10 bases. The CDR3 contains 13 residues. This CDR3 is CASQGTGANVLTF. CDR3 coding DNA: TGTGCCAGCCAGGGTACCGGGGCCAACGTCCTGACTTTC.

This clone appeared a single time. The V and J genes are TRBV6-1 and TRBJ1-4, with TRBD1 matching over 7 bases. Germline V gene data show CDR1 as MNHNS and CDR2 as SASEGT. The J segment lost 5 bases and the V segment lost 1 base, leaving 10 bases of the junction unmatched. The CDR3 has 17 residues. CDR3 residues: CASSEVGAGTVNEKLFF. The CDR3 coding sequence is TGTGCCAGCAGTGAAGTGGGGGCCGGGACAGTGAATGAAAAACTGTTTTTT.

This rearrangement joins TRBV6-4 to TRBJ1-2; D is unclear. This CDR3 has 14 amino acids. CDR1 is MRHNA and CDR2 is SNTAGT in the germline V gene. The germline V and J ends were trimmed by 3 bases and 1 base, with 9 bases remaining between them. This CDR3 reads CASSDSGGNYGYTF. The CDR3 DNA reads TGTGCCAGCAGTGATTCAGGTGGTAACTATGGCTACACCTTC.

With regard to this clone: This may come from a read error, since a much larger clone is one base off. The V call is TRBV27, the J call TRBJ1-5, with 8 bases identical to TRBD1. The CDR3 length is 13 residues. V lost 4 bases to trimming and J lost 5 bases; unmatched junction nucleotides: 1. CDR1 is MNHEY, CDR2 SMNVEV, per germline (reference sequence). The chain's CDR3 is CASSSTGDQPQHF. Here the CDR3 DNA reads TGTGCCAGCAGTTCGACAGGGGATCAGCCCCAGCATTTT.

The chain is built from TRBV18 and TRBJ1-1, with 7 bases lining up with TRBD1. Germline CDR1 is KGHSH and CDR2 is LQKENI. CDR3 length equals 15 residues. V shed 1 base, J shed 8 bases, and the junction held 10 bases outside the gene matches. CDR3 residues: CASSPLLRQGLEAFF. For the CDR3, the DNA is TGTGCCAGCTCACCACTACTCCGACAGGGCCTCGAAGCTTTCTTT.

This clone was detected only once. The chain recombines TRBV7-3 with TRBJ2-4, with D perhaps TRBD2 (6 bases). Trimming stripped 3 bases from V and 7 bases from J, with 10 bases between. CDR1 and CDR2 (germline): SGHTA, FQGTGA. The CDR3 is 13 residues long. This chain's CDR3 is CASSLDGGNIQYF. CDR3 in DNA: TGTGCCAGCAGCTTGGACGGAGGGAACATTCAGTACTTC.

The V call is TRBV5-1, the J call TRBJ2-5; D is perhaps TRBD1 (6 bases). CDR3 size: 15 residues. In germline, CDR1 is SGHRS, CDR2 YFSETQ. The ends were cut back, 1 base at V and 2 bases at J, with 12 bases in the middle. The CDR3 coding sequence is TGCGCCAGCAGCTTGACGGGACAAATACAAGAGACCCAGTACTTC. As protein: CASSLTGQIQETQYF.

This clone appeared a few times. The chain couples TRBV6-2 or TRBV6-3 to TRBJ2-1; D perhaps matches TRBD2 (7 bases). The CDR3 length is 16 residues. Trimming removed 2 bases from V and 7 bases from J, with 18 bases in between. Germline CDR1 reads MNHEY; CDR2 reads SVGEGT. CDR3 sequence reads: CASSYGGAGALNEQFF. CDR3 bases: TGTGCCAGCAGTTACGGGGGGGCGGGGGCCCTTAATGAGCAGTTCTTC.

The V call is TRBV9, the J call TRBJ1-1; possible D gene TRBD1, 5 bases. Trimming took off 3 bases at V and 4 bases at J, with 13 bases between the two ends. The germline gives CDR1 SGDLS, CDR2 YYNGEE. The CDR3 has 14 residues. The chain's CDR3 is CASSAQTARTEAFF. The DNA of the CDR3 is TGTGCCAGCAGCGCCCAGACAGCCCGCACTGAAGCTTTCTTT.